Following are 4 T cell receptor beta chains from one sample sequenced in a study of blood T cell repertoires in COVID-19. Assay: immunoSEQ multiplex PCR; the TCRdb copy retains only in-frame clones and omits some. Of approximately 140,000 clones in the sample, roughly 86% were seen once. Source material: peripheral blood. Receptor source: a man aged 50 to 60 with active or convalescent COVID-19.

This sequence joins TRBV24-1 and TRBJ2-1; 7 nucleotides line up with TRBD2. CDR1 is KGHDR, CDR2 SFDVKD, per germline. The trim removed 0 bases at V and 8 bases at J, leaving 6 bases unmatched. This CDR3 comprises 15 residues. In DNA form, the CDR3 reads TGTGCCACCAGTGATTTGCGCGGGAGTTCAGATGAGCAGTTCTTC. As protein: CATSDLRGSSDEQFF.

In the case of this clone: Other DNA sequences in the same sample also yield this CDR3. The rearrangement joins TRBV24-1 to TRBJ2-3; TRBD2 aligns across 13 bases. The CDR3 consists of 16 residues. The V gene's germline CDR1 is KGHDR and CDR2 SFDVKD. J was trimmed by 3 bases and V by 4 bases; bases with no gene match: 3. The CDR3 loop is CATSDPGLAGTDTQYF. CDR3 DNA sequence: TGTGCCACCAGTGACCCGGGACTAGCGGGAACAGATACGCAGTATTTT.

V usage is TRBV30 and J usage is TRBJ1-5, with 10 nucleotides matching TRBD1. CDR1 and CDR2 (germline): GTSNPN, SVGIG (reference sequence). The J segment lost 4 bases and the V segment lost 3 bases, leaving 21 bases of the junction unmatched. The CDR3 is 20 residues long. The DNA of the CDR3 is TGTGCCTGGAGCTCAGACAGGGGGCTGGGAAGGGGGGCTCTTAATCAGCCCCAGCATTTT. It translates to CAWSSDRGLGRGALNQPQHF.

The rearrangement joins TRBV28 to TRBJ2-7, with 9 positions matching TRBD1. The junction had 5 bases not matched to a gene; V was cut back by 6 bases and J by 2 bases. The CDR3 runs to 14 residues. In germline, CDR1 is MDHEN, CDR2 SYDVKM. For the CDR3, the DNA is TGTGCCAGCAGCTCGACAGGGGGGCCCTACGAGCAGTACTTC. Protein sequence: CASSSTGGPYEQYF.